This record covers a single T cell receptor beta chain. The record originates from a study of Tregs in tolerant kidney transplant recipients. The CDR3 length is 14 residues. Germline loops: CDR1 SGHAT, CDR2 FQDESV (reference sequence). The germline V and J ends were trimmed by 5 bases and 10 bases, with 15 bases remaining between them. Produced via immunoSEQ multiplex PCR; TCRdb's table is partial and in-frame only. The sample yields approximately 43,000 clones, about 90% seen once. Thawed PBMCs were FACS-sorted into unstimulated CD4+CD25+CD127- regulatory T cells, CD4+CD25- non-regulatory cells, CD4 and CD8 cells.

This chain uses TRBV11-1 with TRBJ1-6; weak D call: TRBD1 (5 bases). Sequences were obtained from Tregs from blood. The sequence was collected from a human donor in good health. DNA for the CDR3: TGTGCCAGCAGCGCCGAGGGGCACGGATCACCCCTCCACTTT. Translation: CASSAEGHGSPLHF.